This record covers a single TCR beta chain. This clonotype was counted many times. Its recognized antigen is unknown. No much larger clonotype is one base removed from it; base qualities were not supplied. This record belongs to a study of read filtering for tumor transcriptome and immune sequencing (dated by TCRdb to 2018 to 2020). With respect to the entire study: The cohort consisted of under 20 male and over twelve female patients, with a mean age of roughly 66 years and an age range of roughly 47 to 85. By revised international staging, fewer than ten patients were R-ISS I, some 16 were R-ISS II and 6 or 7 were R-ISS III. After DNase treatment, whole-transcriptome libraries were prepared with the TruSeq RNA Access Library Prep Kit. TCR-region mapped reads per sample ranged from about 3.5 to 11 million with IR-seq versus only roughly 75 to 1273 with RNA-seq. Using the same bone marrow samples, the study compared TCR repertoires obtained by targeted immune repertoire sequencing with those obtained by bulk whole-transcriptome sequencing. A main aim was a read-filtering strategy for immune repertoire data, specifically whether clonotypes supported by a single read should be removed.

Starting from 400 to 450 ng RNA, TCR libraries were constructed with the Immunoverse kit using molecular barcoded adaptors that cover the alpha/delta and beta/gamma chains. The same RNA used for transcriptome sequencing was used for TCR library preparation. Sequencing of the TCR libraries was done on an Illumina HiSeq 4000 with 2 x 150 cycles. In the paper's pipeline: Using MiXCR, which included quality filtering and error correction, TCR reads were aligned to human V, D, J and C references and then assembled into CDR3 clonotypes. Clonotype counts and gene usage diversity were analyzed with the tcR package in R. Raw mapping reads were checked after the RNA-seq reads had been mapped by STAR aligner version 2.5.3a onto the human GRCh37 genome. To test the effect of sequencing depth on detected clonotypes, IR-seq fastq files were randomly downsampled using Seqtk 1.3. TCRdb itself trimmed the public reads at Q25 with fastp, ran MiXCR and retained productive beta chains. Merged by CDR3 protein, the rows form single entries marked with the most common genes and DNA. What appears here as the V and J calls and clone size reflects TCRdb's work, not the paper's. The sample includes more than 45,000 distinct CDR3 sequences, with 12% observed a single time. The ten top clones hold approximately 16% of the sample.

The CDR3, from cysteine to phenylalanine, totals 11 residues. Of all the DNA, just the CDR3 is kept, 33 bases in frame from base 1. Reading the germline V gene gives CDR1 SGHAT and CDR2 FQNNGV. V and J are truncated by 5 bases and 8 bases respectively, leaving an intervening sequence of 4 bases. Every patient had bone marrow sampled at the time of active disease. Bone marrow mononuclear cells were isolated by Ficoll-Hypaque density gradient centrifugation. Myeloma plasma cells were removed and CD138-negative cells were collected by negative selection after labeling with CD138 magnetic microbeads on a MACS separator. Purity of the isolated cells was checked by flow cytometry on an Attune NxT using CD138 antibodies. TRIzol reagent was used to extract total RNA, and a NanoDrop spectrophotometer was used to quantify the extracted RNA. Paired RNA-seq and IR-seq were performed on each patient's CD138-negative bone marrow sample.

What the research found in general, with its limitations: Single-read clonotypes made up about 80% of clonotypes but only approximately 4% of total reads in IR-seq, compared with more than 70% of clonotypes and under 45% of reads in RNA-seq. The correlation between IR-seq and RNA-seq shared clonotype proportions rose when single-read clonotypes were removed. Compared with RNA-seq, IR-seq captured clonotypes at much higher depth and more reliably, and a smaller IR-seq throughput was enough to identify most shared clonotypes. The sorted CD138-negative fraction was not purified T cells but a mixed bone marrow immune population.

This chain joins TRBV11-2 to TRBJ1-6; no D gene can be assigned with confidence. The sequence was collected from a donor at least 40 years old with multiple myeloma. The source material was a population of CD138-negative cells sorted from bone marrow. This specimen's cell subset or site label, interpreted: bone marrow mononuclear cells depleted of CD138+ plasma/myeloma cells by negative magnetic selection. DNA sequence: TGTGCCAGCAGCCTCCATTCACCCCTCCACTTT. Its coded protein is CASSLHSPLHF.